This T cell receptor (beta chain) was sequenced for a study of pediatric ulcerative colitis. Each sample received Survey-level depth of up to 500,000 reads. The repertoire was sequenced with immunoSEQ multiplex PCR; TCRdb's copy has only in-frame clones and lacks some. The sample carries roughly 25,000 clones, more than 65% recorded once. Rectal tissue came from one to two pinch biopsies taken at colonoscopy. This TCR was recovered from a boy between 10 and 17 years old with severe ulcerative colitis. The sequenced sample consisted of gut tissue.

The CDR3 here is CASSLANGKTNEQFF. CDR3 DNA: TGTGCCAGCAGCTTAGCCAACGGGAAGACGAATGAGCAGTTCTTC. The V call is TRBV11-2, the J call TRBJ2-1, with D possibly being TRBD2 (5 bases). Deletions cut 1 base from V and 7 bases from J, with 14 bases between. Germline-derived CDR1 and CDR2 are SGHAT and FQNNGV. This CDR3 is built from 15 residues.